This passage covers 8 T cell receptor beta chains from one sample sequenced in a study of cytomegalovirus exposure and HLA in healthy donors. Using immunoSEQ multiplex PCR, the repertoire was profiled, and TCRdb retains in-frame clones only, with some absent. The sample carries under 75,000 clones, approximately 96% recorded once. Sequences were obtained from PBMCs. The receptors originated from a woman under 30 in good health and CMV-seropositive.

The rearrangement links TRBV14 to TRBJ2-2, with 7 bases lining up with TRBD1. The CDR3 consists of 16 residues. V gave up 0 bases and J gave up 3 bases; unmatched junction bases: 4. Germline V gene lookup returns CDR1 SGHDN and CDR2 FVKESK. CDR3 coding DNA: TGTGCCAGCAGCCAAGAGGGCAGGGGGTACACCGGGGAGCTGTTTTTT. It specifies CASSQEGRGYTGELFF.

This chain connects TRBV4-1 to TRBJ1-1; TRBD1 agrees at 8 bases. V shed 4 bases, J shed 1 base, and the junction held 11 bases outside the gene matches. This CDR3 comprises 17 residues. Germline V gene lookup returns CDR1 MGHRA and CDR2 YSYEKL. The DNA for the CDR3 is TGCGCCAGCAGCCGCCCTCCTACCGGGACAGGGAACACTGAAGCTTTCTTT. Residues: CASSRPPTGTGNTEAFF.

The chain couples TRBV4-2 to TRBJ2-3, with 9 positions matching TRBD2. V trimming: 4 bases; J trimming: 3 bases; junction bases outside the gene matches: 14. The CDR3 extends over 18 amino acids. Per germline, CDR1 LGHNA and CDR2 YNFKEQ. The chain's CDR3 is CASSPRSGGRAITDTQYF. The DNA for the CDR3 is TGTGCCAGCAGCCCACGATCGGGCGGGAGGGCAATAACAGATACGCAGTATTTT.

This chain connects TRBV5-4 to TRBJ1-2, with D maybe TRBD1 (6 bases). From germline, CDR1 is SGHNT and CDR2 YYREEE (reference sequence). The CDR3 is made up of 14 amino acids. Trimming removed 10 bases at V and 5 bases at J, with 21 bases between. CDR3 DNA: TGTGCCTATCAGGGGCCAGGGGAAGGGTATGGCTACACCTTC. Translating it yields CAYQGPGEGYGYTF.

This clone was found once. The chain employs TRBV4-1 and TRBJ2-1; D possibly corresponds to TRBD2 (5 bases). The CDR3 covers 16 residues. The germline CDR1 and CDR2 sequences are MGHRA and YSYEKL. The V end was cut by 0 bases, the J end by 6 bases, with 15 bases between. For the CDR3, the DNA is TGCGCCAGCAGCCAAGAAGGGCCGGGATATCCCAATGAGCAGTTCTTC. Translating it yields CASSQEGPGYPNEQFF.

The chain has TRBV28 and TRBJ2-1; TRBD2 aligns across 9 bases. This CDR3 region has 14 residues. J lost 6 bases, V lost 7 bases, and 7 bases had no gene match. Germline V gene lookup returns CDR1 MDHEN and CDR2 SYDVKM. The CDR3 DNA sequence: TGTGCCAGCATAGGGACTAGCCCTTCCAATGAGCAGTTCTTC. This encodes CASIGTSPSNEQFF.

This chain links TRBV28 with TRBJ2-3; 9 bases map to TRBD2. The trim removed 3 bases at V and 4 bases at J, leaving 5 bases unmatched. Germline V lookup: CDR1 MDHEN, CDR2 SYDVKM. The CDR3 runs to 15 residues. The CDR3 nucleotides are TGTGCCAGCAGTTTGGGACTAGCTGGGCCAGATACGCAGTATTTT. It specifies CASSLGLAGPDTQYF.

The CDR3 here is CASSAGTSGREGTGELFF. As DNA, the CDR3 is TGTGCCAGCAGTGCCGGGACTAGCGGGAGGGAAGGCACCGGGGAGCTGTTTTTT. The chain uses TRBV6-4 and TRBJ2-2, with 16 bases aligning to TRBD2. The trim removed 4 bases at V and 4 bases at J, leaving 6 bases unmatched. CDR3 size: 18 residues. The germline V gene encodes CDR1 MRHNA and CDR2 SNTAGT.